This T cell receptor beta chain was identified in a study of control samples from healthy donors and cancer patients. Sequenced by immunoSEQ multiplex PCR; TCRdb stores in-frame clones only, minus some. The sample lists some 150,000 clones; over 90% were seen once. This CDR3 has 14 residues. Per germline, CDR1 MNHEY and CDR2 SVGAGI. Trimming removed 8 bases from V and 2 bases from J, with 16 bases in between. This clone was counted once. The chain is built from TRBV6-5 and TRBJ2-7; possible D gene TRBD2, 5 bases. Sequences were obtained from blood. This receptor was obtained from a man between 50 and 59 years old in good health. The CDR3 bases are TGTGCCAGCCCCTTCGACGGAGGCGCCTACGAGCAGTACTTC. As protein: CASPFDGGAYEQYF.